This T cell receptor (beta chain) derives from a study of preoperative IRX-2 immunotherapy in early breast cancer. Treatment indicated: preoperative locoregional IRX-2 cytokine immunotherapy. V lost 0 bases to trimming and J lost 6 bases, with 8 bases between them. The germline gives CDR1 SGHDN, CDR2 FVKESK. The CDR3 loop spans 13 amino acids. Some clones are missing from TCRdb's copy, which holds only in-frame ones; the method was immunoSEQ multiplex PCR. The table records fewer than 35,000 clones, 89% of them present only once. The source of this sequence is a human donor with breast cancer. The chain uses TRBV14 and TRBJ1-2; D might be TRBD1 (5 bases). The sample was tumor tissue, taken after IRX-2 immunotherapy. DNA of the CDR3: TGTGCCAGCAGCCAAGATTTGACAGATGGCTACACCTTC. Protein: CASSQDLTDGYTF.